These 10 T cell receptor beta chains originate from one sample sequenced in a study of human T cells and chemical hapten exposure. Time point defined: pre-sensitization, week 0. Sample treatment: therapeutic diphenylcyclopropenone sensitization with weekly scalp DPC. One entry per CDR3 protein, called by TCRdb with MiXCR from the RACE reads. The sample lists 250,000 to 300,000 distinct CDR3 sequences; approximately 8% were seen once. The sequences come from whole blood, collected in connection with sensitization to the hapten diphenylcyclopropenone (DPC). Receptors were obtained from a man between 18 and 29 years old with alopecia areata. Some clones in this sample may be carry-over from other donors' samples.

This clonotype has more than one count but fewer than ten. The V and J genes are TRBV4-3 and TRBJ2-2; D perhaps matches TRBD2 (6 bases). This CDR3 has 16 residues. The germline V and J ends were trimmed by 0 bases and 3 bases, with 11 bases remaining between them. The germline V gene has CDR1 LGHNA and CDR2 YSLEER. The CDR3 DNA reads TGCGCCAGCAGCCAAGATCCCGGAGGGTACACCGGGGAGCTGTTTTTT. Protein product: CASSQDPGGYTGELFF.

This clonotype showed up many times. This CDR3 is CSATLPRGGNEQFF. The CDR3 DNA reads TGCAGTGCCACCCTCCCGCGGGGAGGGAATGAGCAGTTCTTC. The chain joins TRBV20-1 to TRBJ2-1; TRBD2 matches 7 bases. CDR3 length equals 14 residues. The germline V gene encodes CDR1 DFQATT and CDR2 SNEGSKA (reference sequence). Losses at the gene ends were 6 bases for V and 7 bases for J; bases not matched to a gene: 12.

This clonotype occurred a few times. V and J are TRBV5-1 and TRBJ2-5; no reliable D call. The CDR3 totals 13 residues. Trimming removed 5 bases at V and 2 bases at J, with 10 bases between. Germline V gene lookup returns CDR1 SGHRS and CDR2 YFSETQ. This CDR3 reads CASRDDSQETQYF. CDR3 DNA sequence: TGCGCCAGCAGGGACGACTCTCAAGAGACCCAGTACTTC.

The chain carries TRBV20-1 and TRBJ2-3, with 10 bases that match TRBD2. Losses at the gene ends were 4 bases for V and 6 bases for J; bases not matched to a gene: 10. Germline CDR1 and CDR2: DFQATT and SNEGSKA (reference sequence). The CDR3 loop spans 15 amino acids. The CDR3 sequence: CSAMTASSGGDTQYF. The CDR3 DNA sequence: TGCAGTGCTATGACCGCATCTAGCGGGGGTGATACGCAGTATTTT.

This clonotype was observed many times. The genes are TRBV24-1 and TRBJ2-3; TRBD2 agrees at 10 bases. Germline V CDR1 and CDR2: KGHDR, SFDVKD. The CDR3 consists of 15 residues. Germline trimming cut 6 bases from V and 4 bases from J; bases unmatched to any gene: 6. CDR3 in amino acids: CATSLSGGASDTQYF. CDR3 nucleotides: TGTGCCACCAGTCTAAGCGGGGGGGCCTCAGATACGCAGTATTTT.

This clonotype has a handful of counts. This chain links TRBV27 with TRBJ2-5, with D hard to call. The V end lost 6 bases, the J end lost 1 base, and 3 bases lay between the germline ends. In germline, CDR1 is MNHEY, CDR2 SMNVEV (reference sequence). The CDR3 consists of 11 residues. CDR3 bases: TGTGCCAGCAGGACCCAAGAGACCCAGTACTTC. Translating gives CASRTQETQYF.

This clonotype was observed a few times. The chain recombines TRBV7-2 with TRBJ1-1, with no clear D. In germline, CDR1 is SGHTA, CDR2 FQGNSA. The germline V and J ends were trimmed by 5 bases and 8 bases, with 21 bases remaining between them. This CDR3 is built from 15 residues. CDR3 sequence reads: CASSPNTILRVEAFF. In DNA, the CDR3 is TGTGCCAGCAGCCCAAACACTATCCTCCGGGTCGAAGCTTTCTTT.

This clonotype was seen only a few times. For the CDR3, the DNA is TGTGCCAGCAGTCAGAGTGGGGGACAGGGGGTATCCTATAATTCACCCCTCCACTTT. Its translation is CASSQSGGQGVSYNSPLHF. The chain combines TRBV6-1 with TRBJ1-6, with TRBD1 matching over 11 bases. Per the germline V gene, CDR1 is MNHNS and CDR2 is SASEGT. This CDR3 contains 19 residues. Trimming took 5 bases from V and 1 from J; bases not matched to a gene: 10.

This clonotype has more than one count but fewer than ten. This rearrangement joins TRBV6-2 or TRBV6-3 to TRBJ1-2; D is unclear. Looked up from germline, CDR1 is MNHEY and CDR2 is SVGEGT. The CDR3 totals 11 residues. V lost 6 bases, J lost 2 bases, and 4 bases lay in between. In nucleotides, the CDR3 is TGTGCCAGCAGGGACAACTATGGCTACACCTTC. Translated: CASRDNYGYTF.

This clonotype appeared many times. Here the CDR3 DNA reads TGCGCCAGCAGCCAAGATCAGGGGACGGCGGTGGGCACAGATACGCAGTATTTT. Protein product: CASSQDQGTAVGTDTQYF. This chain uses TRBV4-3 with TRBJ2-3; D might be TRBD1 (6 bases). CDR1 and CDR2 (germline): LGHNA, YSLEER. The length of the CDR3 is 18 residues. Deletions cut 0 bases from V and 1 base from J, with 17 bases between.